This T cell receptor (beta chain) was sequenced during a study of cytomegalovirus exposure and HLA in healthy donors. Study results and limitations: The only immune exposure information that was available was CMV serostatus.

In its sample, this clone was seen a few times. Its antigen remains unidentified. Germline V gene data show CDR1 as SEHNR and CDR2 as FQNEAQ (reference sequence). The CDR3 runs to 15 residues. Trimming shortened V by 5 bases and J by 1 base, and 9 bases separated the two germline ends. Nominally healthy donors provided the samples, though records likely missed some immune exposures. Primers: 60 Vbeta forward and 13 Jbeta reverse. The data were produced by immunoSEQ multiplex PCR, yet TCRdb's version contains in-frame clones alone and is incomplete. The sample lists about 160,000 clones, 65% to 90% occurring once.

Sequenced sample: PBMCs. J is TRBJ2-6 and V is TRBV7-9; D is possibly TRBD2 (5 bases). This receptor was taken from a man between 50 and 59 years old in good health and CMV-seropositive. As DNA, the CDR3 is TGTGCCAGCAGCCCGAGGGAGTCTGGGGCCAACGTCCTGACTTTC. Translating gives CASSPRESGANVLTF.